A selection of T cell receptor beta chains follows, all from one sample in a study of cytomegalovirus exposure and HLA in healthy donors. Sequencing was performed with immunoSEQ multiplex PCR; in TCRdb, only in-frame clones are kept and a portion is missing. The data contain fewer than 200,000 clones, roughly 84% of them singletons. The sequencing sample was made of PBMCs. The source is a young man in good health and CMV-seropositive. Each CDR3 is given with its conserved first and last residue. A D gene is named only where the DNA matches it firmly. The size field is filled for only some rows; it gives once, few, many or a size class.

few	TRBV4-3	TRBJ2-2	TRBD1	CASSQERGTGSGELFF	TGCGCCAGCAGCCAAGAAAGGGGGACAGGGTCCGGGGAGCTGTTTTTT
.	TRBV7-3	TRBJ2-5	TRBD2	CASSLGTSGPQETQYF	TGTGCCAGCAGCTTAGGGACTAGCGGCCCCCAAGAGACCCAGTACTTC
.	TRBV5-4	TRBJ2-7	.	CATGDSPYEQYF	TGTGCCACGGGGGACAGTCCCTACGAGCAGTACTTC
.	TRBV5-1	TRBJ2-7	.	CASSLGWGGPENEQYF	TGCGCCAGCAGCTTGGGGTGGGGGGGCCCGGAGAACGAGCAGTACTTC
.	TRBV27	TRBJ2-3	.	CASSPQGGTQYF	TGTGCCAGCAGTCCCCAGGGGGGTACGCAGTATTTT
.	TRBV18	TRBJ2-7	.	CASSRLGVSDEQYF	TGTGCCAGCTCACGACTAGGGGTTTCGGACGAGCAGTACTTC
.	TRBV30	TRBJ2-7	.	CAWAQHEGGRYEQYF	TGTGCCTGGGCCCAACACGAAGGAGGTCGCTACGAGCAGTACTTC
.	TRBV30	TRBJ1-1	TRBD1	CAWTGQGNTEAFF	TGTGCCTGGACCGGACAGGGTAACACTGAAGCTTTCTTT
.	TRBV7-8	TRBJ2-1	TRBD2	CASSVRDYANNEQFF	TGTGCCAGCAGCGTCCGGGACTACGCCAACAATGAGCAGTTCTTC
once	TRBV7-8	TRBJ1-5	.	CASSLVLGVGNQPQHF	TGTGCCAGCAGCTTAGTGTTAGGGGTTGGCAATCAGCCCCAGCATTTT
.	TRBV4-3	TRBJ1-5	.	CASSERAGGNQPQHF	TGCGCCAGCAGCGAAAGGGCGGGGGGGAATCAGCCCCAGCATTTT
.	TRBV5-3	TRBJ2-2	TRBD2	CARSLVSSGGAGELFF	TGTGCCAGAAGCTTGGTAAGTAGCGGGGGGGCCGGGGAGCTGTTTTTT
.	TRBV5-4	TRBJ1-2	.	CASSSPTGVYYGYTF	TGTGCCAGCAGCTCACCCACCGGGGTCTACTATGGCTACACCTTC
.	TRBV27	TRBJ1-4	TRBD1	CASSEGRSGQGGEKLFF	TGTGCCAGCAGCGAAGGAAGATCTGGACAGGGAGGAGAAAAACTGTTTTTT
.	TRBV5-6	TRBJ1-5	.	CASSLRSDQPQHF	TGTGCCAGCAGCTTGCGGTCGGATCAGCCCCAGCATTTT
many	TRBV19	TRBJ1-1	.	CASSIGGNTEAFF	TGTGCCAGTAGTATAGGCGGTAACACTGAAGCTTTCTTT
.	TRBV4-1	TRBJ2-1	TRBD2	CASRPTSGAYNEQFF	TGCGCCAGCAGGCCTACTAGCGGGGCCTACAATGAGCAGTTCTTC
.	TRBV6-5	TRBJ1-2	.	CASSFLQGRDGYTF	TGTGCCAGCAGTTTCCTTCAGGGGCGGGATGGCTACACCTTC
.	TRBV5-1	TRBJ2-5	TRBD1	CASSPGQQQETQYF	TGCGCCAGCAGCCCGGGACAGCAACAAGAGACCCAGTACTTC
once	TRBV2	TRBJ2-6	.	CASSRGANVLTF	TGTGCCAGCAGCAGGGGGGCCAACGTCCTGACTTTC
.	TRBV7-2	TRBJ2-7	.	CASRWGPGLEQYF	TGTGCCAGCAGGTGGGGTCCAGGACTCGAGCAGTACTTC
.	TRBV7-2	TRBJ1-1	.	CASFLGFGTEAFF	TGTGCCAGCTTTCTTGGTTTCGGCACTGAAGCTTTCTTT
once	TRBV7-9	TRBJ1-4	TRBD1	CASSSYSQGDEKLFF	TGTGCCAGCAGCTCCTACTCCCAGGGGGATGAAAAACTGTTTTTT
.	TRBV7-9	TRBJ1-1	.	CASSGTFGTEAFF	TGTGCCAGCAGCGGGACATTCGGGACTGAAGCTTTCTTT
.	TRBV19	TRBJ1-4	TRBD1	CASSIPRGPRRGEKLFF	TGTGCCAGTAGTATCCCCAGGGGGCCCCGACGAGGTGAAAAACTGTTTTTT
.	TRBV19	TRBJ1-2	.	CASNGRVNGYTF	TGTGCCAGTAATGGCAGGGTGAATGGCTACACCTTC
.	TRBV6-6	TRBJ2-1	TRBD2	CASSSQTSLGDEQFF	TGTGCCAGCAGTTCTCAGACTAGCCTGGGGGATGAGCAGTTCTTC
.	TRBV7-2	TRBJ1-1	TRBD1	CASSNLDRHGTEAFF	TGTGCCAGCAGCAACTTGGACAGGCATGGCACTGAAGCTTTCTTT
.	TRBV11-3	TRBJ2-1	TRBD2	CASSQLAGGTYNEQFF	TGTGCCAGCAGCCAACTAGCGGGGGGAACCTACAATGAGCAGTTCTTC
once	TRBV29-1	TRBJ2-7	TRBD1	CSVDTGTGVHEQYF	TGCAGCGTTGATACCGGGACAGGGGTACACGAGCAGTACTTC
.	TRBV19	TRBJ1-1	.	CASSQNMNTEAFF	TGTGCCAGTAGTCAGAACATGAACACTGAAGCTTTCTTT
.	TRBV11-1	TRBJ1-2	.	CASSPAPRDYGYTF	TGTGCCAGCAGTCCCGCCCCCCGGGACTATGGCTACACCTTC
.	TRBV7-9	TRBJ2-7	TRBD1	CASSLAGGYEQYF	TGTGCCAGCAGCTTGGCAGGGGGCTACGAGCAGTACTTC
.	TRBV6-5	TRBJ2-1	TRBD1	CASSSGGSYNEQFF	TGTGCCAGCAGCTCAGGGGGATCCTACAATGAGCAGTTCTTC
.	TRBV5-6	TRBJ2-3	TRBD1	CASSSEAGQGGDTQYF	TGTGCCAGCAGCTCGGAGGCTGGACAGGGCGGAGATACGCAGTATTTT
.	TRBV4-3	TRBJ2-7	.	CASSQDRMYEQYF	TGCGCCAGCAGCCAAGACAGGATGTACGAGCAGTACTTC
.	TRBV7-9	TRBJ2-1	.	CASSPGGSHGDEQFF	TGTGCCAGCAGCCCGGGCGGGTCTCATGGGGATGAGCAGTTCTTC
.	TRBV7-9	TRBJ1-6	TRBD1	CASSHGQGGSPLHF	TGTGCCAGCAGCCATGGACAGGGGGGATCACCCCTCCACTTT
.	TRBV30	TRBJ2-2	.	CAWSVMGAGSGELFF	TGTGCCTGGAGTGTTATGGGGGCCGGATCCGGGGAGCTGTTTTTT